Listed here are 22 T cell receptor beta chains from one sample, sequenced in a study of T cell responses to AZD1222 COVID-19 vaccine. Here immunoSEQ multiplex PCR was the method, and the copy in TCRdb shows in-frame clones only, minus some. The sample contains tens of thousands of clones, roughly 88% of which appear only once. The sample consisted of peripheral blood, taken on day 0 of AZD1222 vaccination. The source is an adult in good health.

The rearrangement uses TRBV11-1 and TRBJ1-2; 7 bases map to TRBD1. V dropped 5 bases and J dropped 0; count of bases not matched to a gene: 6. This CDR3 region has 15 residues. Germline V CDR1 and CDR2: SGHAT, FQDESV (reference sequence). This CDR3 is CASSPGTDTNYGYTF. Here the CDR3 DNA reads TGTGCCAGCAGCCCCGGGACAGATACTAACTATGGCTACACCTTC.

The genes are TRBV11-1 and TRBJ2-7, with D perhaps matching TRBD1 (5 bases). Germline loops: CDR1 SGHAT, CDR2 FQDESV (reference sequence). The CDR3 has 14 amino acids. V lost 5 bases and J lost 4, with 15 bases in between. In nucleotides, the CDR3 is TGTGCCAGCAGCCAAAACAGGCAGACTTACGAGCAGTACTTC. Residues: CASSQNRQTYEQYF.

The J gene is TRBJ1-6, the V gene TRBV3-1 (or the pseudogene TRBV3-2), with no clear D. Germline loops: CDR1 LGHDT, CDR2 YNNKEL (reference sequence). The CDR3 totals 14 residues. V lost 2 bases, J lost 7 bases, and 9 bases lay in between. Here the CDR3 DNA reads TGTGCCAGCAGCCAAACGGCGGCCAATTCACCCCTCCACTTT. This codes for CASSQTAANSPLHF.

The rearrangement links TRBV6-1 to TRBJ2-1; 9 positions match TRBD2. Per germline, CDR1 MNHNS and CDR2 SASEGT. The CDR3 is 16 amino acids. With V trimmed by 3 bases and J by 0 bases, 3 bases remained unmatched. The DNA for the CDR3 is TGTGCCAGCAGTGACCTTAGCGGGAGCTCCTACAATGAGCAGTTCTTC. Protein product: CASSDLSGSSYNEQFF.

The chain joins TRBV12-3 or TRBV12-4 to TRBJ1-1; possibly TRBD1 for D (6 bases). The length of the CDR3 is 13 residues. Deletions cut 7 bases from V and 0 bases from J, with 9 bases between. The CDR3 loop reads CASTGQLNTEAFF. The CDR3 DNA follows: TGTGCCAGCACGGGACAACTGAACACTGAAGCTTTCTTT.

The rearrangement links TRBV11-2 to TRBJ1-4; D is undetermined. CDR1 is SGHAT and CDR2 is FQNNGV in the germline V gene. Trimming removed 2 bases from V and 7 bases from J, with 8 bases in between. The CDR3 consists of 13 residues. The CDR3 sequence is CASSLMLGEKLFF. CDR3 nucleotides: TGTGCCAGCAGCTTAATGCTTGGTGAAAAACTGTTTTTT.

The CDR3 is CASRGRETSTDTQYF. In DNA form, the CDR3 reads TGTGCCAGCAGAGGGAGGGAGACTAGCACAGATACGCAGTATTTT. The genes are TRBV21-1 and TRBJ2-3; TRBD2, the table's D call, lacks a check against the DNA. TRBV21-1 is designated a pseudogene. The CDR3 extends over 15 amino acids.

This chain uses TRBV5-1 with TRBJ1-1; no reliable D call. CDR3 length equals 12 residues. Germline loops: CDR1 SGHRS, CDR2 YFSETQ. With 0 bases removed from V and 7 bases from J, the gap between germline ends came to 7 bases. The chain's CDR3 is CASSLVGVEAFF. The CDR3 nucleotides are TGCGCCAGCAGCTTGGTTGGAGTTGAAGCTTTCTTT.

V gene TRBV9 combines with J gene TRBJ2-1; 15 positions match TRBD2. After removal of 4 bases from V and 8 bases from J, the junction contained 7 bases not matched to a gene. Germline CDR1 and CDR2: SGDLS and YYNGEE. CDR3 length: 16 amino acids. CDR3 DNA sequence: TGTGCCAGCAGCATGTCGGGACTAGCGGGAGGTCATGAGCAGTTCTTC. Translation gives CASSMSGLAGGHEQFF.

This sequence joins TRBV5-1 and TRBJ2-7; TRBD1 agrees at 9 bases. The CDR3 covers 15 residues. J gave up 2 bases and V 3 bases, and 6 bases lay outside the gene matches. Germline V CDR1 and CDR2: SGHRS, YFSETQ. CDR3 sequence: CASSWGQGLTYEQYF. The CDR3, as DNA: TGCGCCAGCAGCTGGGGACAGGGTCTTACCTACGAGCAGTACTTC.

This clone was picked up one time. The chain carries TRBV19 and TRBJ2-1, with a weak D call TRBD2 (6 bases). Germline values: CDR1 LNHDA, CDR2 SQIVND (reference sequence). Trimming stripped 8 bases from V and 0 bases from J, with 17 bases between. This CDR3 spans 16 amino acids. The CDR3 protein is CASATGTSSSYNEQFF. The CDR3 region has the DNA TGTGCCAGTGCTACCGGGACTTCGAGCTCCTACAATGAGCAGTTCTTC.

The chain joins TRBV20-1 to TRBJ2-5; D remains unclear. The V end lost 6 bases, the J end lost 9 bases, and 14 bases lay between the germline ends. Germline assignment: CDR1 DFQATT and CDR2 SNEGSKA (reference sequence). This CDR3 is 11 amino acids long. CDR3 DNA sequence: TGCAGTGCGCCTTTGGGTTTGGCCCAGTACTTC. This codes for CSAPLGLAQYF.

This chain connects TRBV6-5 to TRBJ2-1, with 11 bases lining up with TRBD2. Looked up from germline, CDR1 is MNHEY and CDR2 is SVGAGI. The CDR3 is 15 residues long. After removal of 7 bases from V and 5 bases from J, the junction contained 7 bases not matched to a gene. The CDR3 spells CASTPLAGVNNEQFF. In nucleotides, the CDR3 is TGTGCCAGCACCCCACTAGCGGGAGTCAACAATGAGCAGTTCTTC.

The gene calls are TRBV2 and TRBJ1-2; 11 positions match TRBD1. CDR1 and CDR2 (germline): SNHLY, FYNNEI. V dropped 4 bases and J dropped 0; count of bases not matched to a gene: 13. This CDR3 contains 19 residues. The DNA for the CDR3 is TGTGCCAGCAGTGCGAGGGACAGGGGGACCGCCGCCTCTAACTATGGCTACACCTTC. The encoded protein is CASSARDRGTAASNYGYTF. The variable domain in full, with the rest retrieved from reference TRBV2 and TRBJ1-2, is EPEVTQTPSHQVTQMGQEVILRCVPISNHLYFYWYRQILGQKVEFLVSFYNNEISEKSEIFDDQFSVERPDGSNFTLKIRSTKLEDSAMYFCASSARDRGTAASNYGYTFGSGTRLTVV.

The gene calls are TRBV27 and TRBJ2-1; TRBD1 matches at 10 bases. The CDR3 extends over 15 amino acids. V trimming: 7 bases; J trimming: 6 bases; junction bases outside the gene matches: 9. In germline, CDR1 is MNHEY, CDR2 SMNVEV (reference sequence). The CDR3: CASIQLGQGSNEQFF. The CDR3 region has the DNA TGTGCCAGCATTCAACTGGGACAGGGGAGCAATGAGCAGTTCTTC.

The chain employs TRBV30 and TRBJ1-5; unclear D gene. With 1 base removed from V and 0 bases from J, the gap between germline ends came to 4 bases. Per germline, CDR1 GTSNPN and CDR2 SVGIG (reference sequence). The CDR3 has 13 residues. The CDR3 DNA sequence: TGTGCCTGGAGTGGGGATAGCAATCAGCCCCAGCATTTT. Its translation: CAWSGDSNQPQHF.

The chain recombines TRBV5-1 with TRBJ2-1; 7 bases fit TRBD1. Germline assignment: CDR1 SGHRS and CDR2 YFSETQ. The CDR3 loop spans 15 amino acids. J was trimmed by 0 bases and V by 4 bases; bases with no gene match: 4. CDR3 residues: CASSPTGSSYNEQFF. CDR3 nucleotides: TGCGCCAGCAGCCCGACAGGGAGCTCCTACAATGAGCAGTTCTTC. The whole variable domain, filled in from reference TRBV5-1 and TRBJ2-1, reads KAGVTQTPRYLIKTRGQQVTLSCSPISGHRSVSWYQQTPGQGLQFLFEYFSETQRNKGNFPGRFSGRQFSNSRSEMNVSTLELGDSALYLCASSPTGSSYNEQFFGPGTRLTVL.

The V and J genes are TRBV11-3 and TRBJ1-1; D gene uncertain. The germline V gene has CDR1 SGHNT and CDR2 YENEEA. V was pared by 6 bases and J by 1 base, with 9 bases between. This CDR3 has 13 residues. The CDR3 DNA is TGTGCCAGCAGTCTTATTGAGAACACTGAAGCTTTCTTT. This gives the protein CASSLIENTEAFF. Based on the CDR3 plus reference TRBV11-3 and TRBJ1-1, the full variable domain is EAGVVQSPRYKIIEKKQPVAFWCNPISGHNTLYWYLQNLGQGPELLIRYENEEAVDDSQLPKDRFSAERLKGVDSTLKIQPAELGDSAVYLCASSLIENTEAFFGQGTRLTVV.

The chain couples TRBV3-1 (or the pseudogene TRBV3-2) to TRBJ1-1, with a weak D call TRBD1 (5 bases). Germline V gives CDR1 LGHDT, CDR2 YNNKEL (reference sequence). V was clipped by 4 bases and J by 0 bases, with 18 bases between them. This CDR3 contains 17 residues. CDR3 nucleotide sequence: TGTGCCAGCAGCCCAACCAGGGTCGGAAGGGTGAACACTGAAGCTTTCTTT. Its translation is CASSPTRVGRVNTEAFF.

The chain uses TRBV15 and TRBJ2-5, with 13 nucleotides matching TRBD2. The CDR3 consists of 15 residues. With V trimmed by 5 bases and J by 2 bases, 2 bases remained unmatched. From germline, CDR1 is LNHNV and CDR2 YYDKDF (reference sequence). The CDR3 sequence is CATSGLAGAQETQYF. The CDR3 coding sequence is TGTGCCACCAGCGGACTAGCGGGAGCACAAGAGACCCAGTACTTC.

This clone was detected only a few times. This rearrangement joins TRBV4-1 to TRBJ1-5; tentatively, D is TRBD1 (5 bases). CDR1 is MGHRA and CDR2 is YSYEKL in the germline V gene. The V gene lost 6 bases and the J gene lost 0 bases, with 15 bases spanning the gap. This CDR3 contains 16 residues. The CDR3 here is CASSHLAGYSNQPQHF. DNA for the CDR3: TGCGCCAGCAGTCACCTGGCAGGGTATAGCAATCAGCCCCAGCATTTT.

The chain is built from TRBV15 and TRBJ2-1; 7 nucleotides match TRBD1. With V trimmed by 4 bases and J by 4 bases, 4 bases remained unmatched. Per the germline V gene, CDR1 is LNHNV and CDR2 is YYDKDF (reference sequence). CDR3 size: 14 residues. The CDR3 spells CATSTGTAYNEQFF. The DNA of the CDR3 is TGTGCCACCAGCACCGGGACAGCTTACAATGAGCAGTTCTTC.